The 10 T cell receptor beta chains in this list originate from one sample, sequenced in a study of cytomegalovirus exposure and HLA in healthy donors (dated by TCRdb to 2016 to 2017). Library method: the immunoSEQ multiplex PCR assay. For the multiplex PCR, a mixture combining 60 forward primers for TCR Vbeta segments and 13 reverse primers for TCR Jbeta segments was used. The immuneACCESS repertoire file appears here via TCRdb, limited to in-frame rearrangements. These files lack a portion of the clones; in checked studies, under half of the deficit traces to unresolved V genes, and the cause of the others is not known. This sample lists 150,000 to 200,000 clones; around 83% were detected once. Of the sample, under 2% falls within the top ten clones. Sequencing was carried out using PBMCs. The source is a man aged 35 to 55 in good health and CMV-seropositive.

This rearrangement joins TRBV15 to TRBJ1-5; D remains unclear. The CDR3 loop spans 15 amino acids. Germline V gives CDR1 LNHNV, CDR2 YYDKDF (reference sequence). The V and J ends lost 0 bases and 2 bases respectively, with 8 bases between them. The CDR3 DNA is TGTGCCACCAGCAGAGAGCGAGAGGGCAATCAGCCCCAGCATTTT. Its protein product is CATSREREGNQPQHF.

The rearrangement joins TRBV7-9 to TRBJ1-4; D may be TRBD1 (5 bases). The germline V gene has CDR1 SEHNR and CDR2 FQNEAQ (reference sequence). This CDR3 has 14 amino acids. Deletions cut 5 bases from V and 0 bases from J, with 7 bases between. CDR3 in amino acids: CASSQTATNEKLFF. In DNA form, the CDR3 reads TGTGCCAGCAGCCAGACAGCAACTAATGAAAAACTGTTTTTT.

This clone has only a few counts. The V and J genes are TRBV14 and TRBJ2-7, with 9 nucleotides matching TRBD1. In germline, CDR1 is SGHDN, CDR2 FVKESK. The CDR3 loop spans 14 amino acids. V gave up 5 bases and J gave up 2 bases; unmatched junction bases: 4. CDR3 amino acids: CASSGQGFPYEQYF. The CDR3 DNA follows: TGTGCCAGCAGCGGACAGGGGTTCCCCTACGAGCAGTACTTC. Combining the CDR3 with reference TRBV14 and TRBJ2-7 gives the whole variable domain EAGVTQFPSHSVIEKGQTVTLRCDPISGHDNLYWYRRVMGKEIKFLLHFVKESKQDESGMPNNRFLAERTGGTYSTLKVQPAELEDSGVYFCASSGQGFPYEQYFGPGTRLTVT.

This chain uses TRBV14 with TRBJ1-6; D gene ambiguous. The CDR3 contains 15 residues. The germline V gene has CDR1 SGHDN and CDR2 FVKESK. The V gene lost 0 bases and the J gene lost 9 bases, with 12 bases spanning the gap. The DNA for the CDR3 is TGTGCCAGCAGCCAAGATCACCTCAGTATTTCACCCCTCCACTTT. This encodes CASSQDHLSISPLHF. Looking up the rest from reference TRBV14 and TRBJ1-6 gives the full variable domain: EAGVTQFPSHSVIEKGQTVTLRCDPISGHDNLYWYRRVMGKEIKFLLHFVKESKQDESGMPNNRFLAERTGGTYSTLKVQPAELEDSGVYFCASSQDHLSISPLHFGNGTRLTVT.

V and J are TRBV7-9 and TRBJ1-1, with D tentatively TRBD1 (6 bases). Germline V gives CDR1 SEHNR, CDR2 FQNEAQ (reference sequence). V lost 2 bases and J lost 6, with 16 bases in between. The CDR3 is 15 residues long. The DNA of the CDR3 is TGTGCCAGCAGCTTAATCGTGGGGGCGGCCGCTGAAGCTTTCTTT. It codes for CASSLIVGAAAEAFF. The full variable domain, its missing parts supplied by reference TRBV7-9 and TRBJ1-1, is DTGVSQNPRHKITKRGQNVTFRCDPISEHNRLYWYRQTLGQGPEFLTYFQNEAQLEKSRLLSDRFSAERPKGSFSTLEIQRTEQGDSAMYLCASSLIVGAAAEAFFGQGTRLTVV.

The rearrangement uses TRBV19 and TRBJ1-2; D not certain. The CDR3 has 14 amino acids. The germline V gene encodes CDR1 LNHDA and CDR2 SQIVND (reference sequence). Trimming stripped 8 bases from V and 8 bases from J, with 21 bases between. The CDR3 sequence is CASGFPGNSRGYTF. The CDR3 nucleotides read TGTGCCAGTGGATTCCCGGGGAACTCCCGCGGCTACACCTTC.

This rearrangement joins TRBV30 to TRBJ1-5; D is possibly TRBD1 (6 bases). Trimming cost V 5 bases and J 3 bases, with 14 bases left between them. The CDR3 covers 14 residues. From germline, CDR1 is GTSNPN and CDR2 SVGIG (reference sequence). The CDR3 loop is CAWQQGLLNQPQHF. In DNA form, the CDR3 reads TGTGCCTGGCAACAGGGACTACTCAATCAGCCCCAGCATTTT. Supplemented by reference TRBV30 and TRBJ1-5, the full variable domain reads SQTIHQWPATLVQPVGSPLSLECTVEGTSNPNLYWYRQAAGRGLQLLFYSVGIGQISSEVPQNLSASRPQDRQFILSSKKLLLSDSGFYLCAWQQGLLNQPQHFGDGTRLSIL.

The count of this clone is one. The V and J genes are TRBV28 and TRBJ1-2; 7 nucleotides agree with TRBD1. The CDR3 totals 13 residues. Germline lookup yields CDR1 MDHEN and CDR2 SYDVKM. The J segment lost 4 bases and the V segment lost 5 bases, leaving 4 bases of the junction unmatched. CDR3 in DNA: TGTGCCAGCAGTGGGACAGCATTCTATGGCTACACCTTC. Translated: CASSGTAFYGYTF.

The chain combines TRBV5-1 with TRBJ2-3; D is possibly TRBD2 (6 bases). V was trimmed by 5 bases and J by 0 bases, leaving 10 bases between them. The CDR3 covers 14 residues. Germline V lookup: CDR1 SGHRS, CDR2 YFSETQ. CDR3 residues: CASSPGTSTDTQYF. DNA of the CDR3: TGCGCCAGCAGTCCCGGGACTAGCACAGATACGCAGTATTTT.

The chain couples TRBV5-1 to TRBJ2-7; 8 positions agree with TRBD1. Trimming cost V 1 base and J 5 bases; bases outside gene matches: 14. This CDR3 is built from 17 residues. CDR1 is SGHRS and CDR2 is YFSETQ in the germline V gene. The CDR3 nucleotides are TGCGCCAGCAGCTTGCTTGGCAGGGGGCGCCTAGGGGACGAGCAGTACTTC. Protein sequence: CASSLLGRGRLGDEQYF.